This T cell receptor beta chain was recorded in a study of Graves' ophthalmopathy and Graves' hyperthyroidism. Findings and limits, study-wide: A 13-signature model separated ophthalmopathy from stable hyperthyroidism, 85% to 90% sensitivity, 81.08% specificity.

The authors defined stable hyperthyroidism as no ophthalmopathy within 18 months of follow-up. Exclusion criteria comprised other autoimmune diseases, uncontrolled infections, pregnancy or lactation in patients. Germline V gene sequence: CDR1 SQVTM, CDR2 ANQGSEA. CDR3 size: 12 residues. V was trimmed by 1 base and J by 1 base, leaving 4 bases between them. RNA transcripts served as template for amplifying TCR beta CDR3 sequences. HTBI primers served in a first-round RT-PCR, which a second-round multiplex PCR followed. Via MiXCR, TCRdb re-called the multiplex PCR reads, giving one row per CDR3 protein. Of 300,000 to 500,000 distinct CDR3 sequences listed, roughly 14% were seen once; the top ten hold around 7%. This clonotype was counted ten times or more. Its antigen is not known.

The origin of this receptor is a young woman with stable Graves' hyperthyroidism. This rearrangement joins TRBV29-1 to TRBJ1-1, with D unclear. The sample consisted of peripheral blood. This CDR3 is CSVEGQNTEAFF. Written as DNA, the CDR3 is TGCAGCGTTGAAGGCCAGAACACTGAAGCTTTCTTT.